The 20 T cell receptor beta chains below all came from one sample that was sequenced in a study of cytomegalovirus exposure and HLA in healthy donors. Both 60 Vbeta primers and 13 Jbeta primers went into the PCR. Measured with immunoSEQ multiplex PCR; TCRdb has only the in-frame clones, and not every one. The repertoire holds about 92,000 clones, with approximately 80% as singletons. The sample was PBMCs. These receptors were taken from a man younger than 35 in good health and CMV-seronegative.

J is TRBJ1-2 and V is TRBV7-9, with 9 bases fitting TRBD1. Germline V gene data show CDR1 as SEHNR and CDR2 as FQNEAQ (reference sequence). The CDR3 is 15 residues long. Unmatched junction bases numbered 9, after V lost 4 bases and J lost 6 bases. In DNA, the CDR3 is TGTGCCAGCAGCTCAACAGGGGGCGCAGTAAATGGCTACACCTTC. Amino acids: CASSSTGGAVNGYTF.

This chain joins TRBV19 and TRBJ2-1; D is perhaps TRBD2 (6 bases). CDR1 LNHDA and CDR2 SQIVND come from the germline V gene (reference sequence). The length of the CDR3 is 13 residues. Trimming shortened V by 3 bases and J by 12 bases, and 15 bases separated the two germline ends. The CDR3, as DNA: TGTGCCAGTAGTATGTTGGGCGGGGACGTGCAGTTCTTC. Translated, it gives CASSMLGGDVQFF. Based on the CDR3 plus reference TRBV19 and TRBJ2-1, the full variable domain is DGGITQSPKYLFRKEGQNVTLSCEQNLNHDAMYWYRQDPGQGLRLIYYSQIVNDFQKGDIAEGYSVSREKKESFPLTVTSAQKNPTAFYLCASSMLGGDVQFFGPGTRLTVL.

CDR3 sequence reads: CASSTGTAPFRYEQYF. The CDR3 nucleotides read TGTGCCAGCAGTACGGGGACAGCGCCATTCCGCTACGAGCAGTACTTC. V usage is TRBV6-6 and J usage is TRBJ2-5; 7 nucleotides agree with TRBD1. The DNA end is more similar to TRBJ2-7, so the J call may be wrong. This CDR3 is 16 amino acids long. Germline V gives CDR1 MNHNY, CDR2 SVGAGI (reference sequence).

The chain employs TRBV6-1 and TRBJ2-7; 8 positions match TRBD1. Germline V gene data show CDR1 as MNHNS and CDR2 as SASEGT. This CDR3 comprises 15 residues. V was clipped by 8 bases and J by 3 bases; unmatched bases: 12. The CDR3: CASSIDRGRNYEQYF. DNA for the CDR3: TGTGCCAGCTCTATCGACAGGGGACGAAACTACGAGCAGTACTTC.

The chain recombines TRBV9 with TRBJ2-7, with 9 nucleotides matching TRBD2. The CDR3 runs to 16 residues. Per the germline V gene, CDR1 is SGDLS and CDR2 is YYNGEE. V lost 0 bases and J lost 2; bases outside the gene matches: 6. The chain's CDR3 is CASSVAIAGAAYEQYF. The CDR3 DNA is TGTGCCAGCAGCGTAGCGATAGCGGGGGCCGCCTACGAGCAGTACTTC. Using reference TRBV9 and TRBJ2-7 for the parts outside the CDR3, the full variable domain is DSGVTQTPKHLITATGQRVTLRCSPRSGDLSVYWYQQSLDQGLQFLIQYYNGEERAKGNILERFSAQQFPDLHSELNLSSLELGDSALYFCASSVAIAGAAYEQYFGPGTRLTVT.

The chain links TRBV5-1 to TRBJ2-7; 7 nucleotides line up with TRBD1. The length of the CDR3 is 16 residues. The V gene end was trimmed by 0 bases and the J gene end by 2 bases; junction bases not matched to a gene: 8. The germline gives CDR1 SGHRS, CDR2 YFSETQ. The CDR3 nucleotides read TGCGCCAGCAGCTTGGGGGACAGCAGTTCTCCCTACGAGCAGTACTTC. This encodes CASSLGDSSSPYEQYF.

V is TRBV28 and J is TRBJ2-3, with a tentative D call TRBD1 (6 bases). The V end was cut by 1 base, the J end by 3 bases, with 8 bases between. Germline V gene lookup returns CDR1 MDHEN and CDR2 SYDVKM. This CDR3 has 14 residues. Here the CDR3 DNA reads TGTGCCAGCAGTTTATTACAGGGTACAGATACGCAGTATTTT. This translates into CASSLLQGTDTQYF.

The J gene is TRBJ2-7, the V gene TRBV5-5; perhaps TRBD2 as D (6 bases). CDR1 is SGHKS and CDR2 is YYEKEE in the germline V gene (reference sequence). V gave up 0 bases and J gave up 6 bases, with 16 bases separating them. The CDR3 loop spans 15 amino acids. CDR3 loop: CASSLEDYFSSEQYF. CDR3 DNA: TGTGCCAGCAGCTTGGAGGACTATTTTTCATCCGAGCAGTACTTC.

This rearrangement joins TRBV11-2 to TRBJ2-4; a possible D gene is TRBD1 (6 bases). Germline V CDR1 and CDR2: SGHAT, FQNNGV. The CDR3 length is 14 residues. V lost 5 bases and J 8 bases, leaving 16 bases between the germline ends. DNA of the CDR3: TGTGCCAGCAGCCAAAGACAGGCCTTTGACATTCAGTACTTC. It specifies CASSQRQAFDIQYF.

The V and J genes are TRBV9 and TRBJ2-3; 8 bases line up with TRBD2. The CDR3 is 17 amino acids. Germline CDR1 SGDLS, CDR2 YYNGEE. V was pared by 0 bases and J by 6 bases, with 12 bases of the junction left unmatched. The CDR3 loop is CASSVGGAGGFADTQYF. The CDR3 nucleotides read TGTGCCAGCAGCGTAGGGGGGGCGGGGGGCTTCGCTGATACGCAGTATTTT.

This clone came up a few times. The CDR3 is CASKGGSSYSGANVLTF. The DNA of the CDR3 is TGTGCCAGCAAAGGGGGCAGTTCGTACTCTGGGGCCAACGTCCTGACTTTC. V is TRBV9 and J is TRBJ2-6; 7 positions agree with TRBD1. J lost 0 bases, V lost 6 bases, and 9 bases had no gene match. Germline V CDR1 and CDR2: SGDLS, YYNGEE. CDR3 size: 17 residues.

The chain combines TRBV2 with TRBJ1-6; the D is unclear. Trimming cost V 8 bases and J 5 bases, with 7 bases left between them. Per germline, CDR1 SNHLY and CDR2 FYNNEI. The CDR3 sequence is 12 residues long. The CDR3 DNA reads TGTGCCAGCGACATTAATAATTCACCCCTCCACTTT. Protein product: CASDINNSPLHF.

The chain employs TRBV6-5 and TRBJ2-1, with 12 nucleotides matching TRBD2. The CDR3 totals 16 residues. Losses at the gene ends were 0 bases for V and 10 bases for J; bases not matched to a gene: 7. CDR1 and CDR2 (germline): MNHEY, SVGAGI. CDR3 sequence: CASSYSAPSGGEEQFF. CDR3 nucleotides: TGTGCCAGCAGTTACTCTGCCCCTAGCGGGGGGGAAGAGCAGTTCTTC.

This clone was found a few times. The CDR3 region is CASRLQGEYGYTF. The CDR3 DNA reads TGTGCCAGTAGGCTACAGGGAGAGTATGGCTACACCTTC. This rearrangement joins TRBV19 to TRBJ1-2; perhaps TRBD1 as D (6 bases). Trimming stripped 6 bases from V and 5 bases from J, with 13 bases between. This CDR3 is built from 13 residues. Germline CDR1 LNHDA, CDR2 SQIVND (reference sequence).

J is TRBJ1-1 and V is TRBV6-6, with D possibly TRBD1 on 6 matching bases. The ends were cut back, 7 bases at V and 0 bases at J, with 12 bases in the middle. The CDR3 covers 14 residues. Germline V gene lookup returns CDR1 MNHNY and CDR2 SVGAGI (reference sequence). CDR3 sequence: CASNPRGMNTEAFF. The CDR3 DNA is TGTGCCAGCAACCCCAGGGGCATGAACACTGAAGCTTTCTTT.

The chain employs TRBV7-8 and TRBJ1-1, with a possible D match to TRBD1 (5 bases). CDR1 and CDR2 from the germline V gene are SGHVS and FQNEAQ. V was trimmed by 7 bases and J by 5 bases, leaving 14 bases between them. This CDR3 is built from 13 residues. The CDR3 DNA reads TGTGCCAGCACCAGGGATCCCAGAACTGAAGCTTTCTTT. Residues: CASTRDPRTEAFF.

The gene calls are TRBV7-9 and TRBJ1-4; 7 bases are a match to TRBD1. CDR3 length: 15 amino acids. J was trimmed by 7 bases and V by 5 bases; bases with no gene match: 10. CDR1 SEHNR and CDR2 FQNEAQ come from the germline V gene (reference sequence). The CDR3 sequence is CASSPLGRGSEKLFF. CDR3 coding DNA: TGTGCCAGCAGCCCCCTCGGCAGGGGGAGTGAAAAACTGTTTTTT.

J is TRBJ2-1 and V is TRBV30; D unclear. Germline assignment: CDR1 GTSNPN and CDR2 SVGIG (reference sequence). The germline V and J ends were trimmed by 2 bases and 0 bases, with 23 bases remaining between them. The CDR3 spans 19 residues. The CDR3 DNA follows: TGTGCCTGGAGTTCCCATTTGTTCCTTGGAGCCAGCTCCTACAATGAGCAGTTCTTC. It translates to CAWSSHLFLGASSYNEQFF.

The chain employs TRBV29-1 and TRBJ1-2, with 9 bases lining up with TRBD1. CDR1 is SQVTM and CDR2 is ANQGSEA in the germline V gene. CDR3 length equals 15 residues. The V gene end was trimmed by 6 bases and the J gene end by 0 bases; junction bases not matched to a gene: 8. The CDR3 bases are TGCAGCGTAAACCGGGACAGGGAGACTAACTATGGCTACACCTTC. This encodes CSVNRDRETNYGYTF.

The chain uses TRBV11-2 and TRBJ2-3; 9 nucleotides agree with TRBD2. The CDR3 is 15 amino acids. V lost 5 bases to trimming and J lost 4 bases; unmatched junction nucleotides: 7. Germline assignment: CDR1 SGHAT and CDR2 FQNNGV. The CDR3 nucleotides are TGTGCCAGCAGCCTGGGACTAGCAATGCCAGATACGCAGTATTTT. Protein product: CASSLGLAMPDTQYF.